These 3 T cell receptor beta chains came from one sample sequenced in a study of shared clonotypes between healthy human individuals. Measured with immunoSEQ multiplex PCR; TCRdb has only the in-frame clones, and not every one. The sample includes millions of clones, about 92% of them seen just once. The sample taken for sequencing was naive CD4+ T cells from PBMCs. Subset here: CD45RA+ positively selected. Receptor source: a young man in good health. Some clones in this sample may be carry-over from other donors' samples.

The chain recombines TRBV7-3 with TRBJ2-1, with D tentatively TRBD1 or TRBD2 (5 bases each). This CDR3 region has 14 residues. Trimming shortened V by 2 bases and J by 9 bases, and 14 bases separated the two germline ends. CDR1 is SGHTA and CDR2 is FQGTGA in the germline V gene. The CDR3 nucleotides read TGTGCCAGCAGCTTAGGGATCGAGGGGTCTGAGCAGTTCTTC. This sequence encodes CASSLGIEGSEQFF.

As concerns this clone: Other DNA sequences within the sample encode an identical CDR3. This chain links TRBV5-4 with TRBJ2-5; D uncertain. Germline V gene data show CDR1 as SGHNT and CDR2 as YYREEE (reference sequence). The CDR3 spans 13 residues. V lost 1 base to trimming and J lost 3 bases, with 7 bases between them. In DNA, the CDR3 is TGTGCCAGCAGCTTGCCCCAGGAAGAGACCCAGTACTTC. Protein product: CASSLPQEETQYF.

Remarks on this clone: The sample carries other DNA sequences with the same CDR3. J is TRBJ2-7 and V is TRBV5-1; perhaps TRBD1 as D (6 bases). Germline V CDR1 and CDR2: SGHRS, YFSETQ. The V gene lost 2 bases and the J gene lost 3 bases, with 9 bases spanning the gap. This CDR3 has 13 amino acids. CDR3 sequence (DNA): TGCGCCAGCAGCTTCCAGGGGAGCTACGAGCAGTACTTC. Encoded protein: CASSFQGSYEQYF.